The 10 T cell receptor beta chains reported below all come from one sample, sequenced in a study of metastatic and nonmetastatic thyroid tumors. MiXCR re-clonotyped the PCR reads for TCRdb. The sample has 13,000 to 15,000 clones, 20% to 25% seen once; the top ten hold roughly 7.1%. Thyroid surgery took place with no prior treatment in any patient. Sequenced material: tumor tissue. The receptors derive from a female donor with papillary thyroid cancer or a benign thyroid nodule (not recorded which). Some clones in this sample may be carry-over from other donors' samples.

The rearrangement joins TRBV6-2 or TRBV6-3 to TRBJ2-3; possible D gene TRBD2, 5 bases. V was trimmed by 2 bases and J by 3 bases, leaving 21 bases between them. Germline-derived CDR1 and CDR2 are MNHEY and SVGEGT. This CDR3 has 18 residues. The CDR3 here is CASSYPYPPSFETDTQYF. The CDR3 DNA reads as TGTGCCAGCAGTTACCCCTATCCCCCTAGCTTTGAGACAGATACGCAGTATTTT.

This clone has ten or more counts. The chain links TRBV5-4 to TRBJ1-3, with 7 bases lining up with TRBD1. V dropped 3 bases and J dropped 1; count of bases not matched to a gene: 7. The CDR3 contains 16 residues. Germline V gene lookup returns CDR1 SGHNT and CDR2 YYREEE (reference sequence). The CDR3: CASSSGQARSGNTIYF. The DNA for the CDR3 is TGTGCCAGCAGCTCCGGACAGGCTAGGTCTGGAAACACCATATATTTT.

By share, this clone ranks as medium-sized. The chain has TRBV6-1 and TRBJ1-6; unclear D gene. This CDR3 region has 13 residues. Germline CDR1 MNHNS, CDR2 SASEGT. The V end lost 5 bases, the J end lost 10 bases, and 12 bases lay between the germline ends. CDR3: CASSSVSGSPLHF. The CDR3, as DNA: TGTGCCAGCAGTTCCGTGAGCGGGTCACCCCTCCACTTT.

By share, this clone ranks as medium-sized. CDR3 in DNA: TGTGCCTGGGTCCTGGGGGGGTCGAATTCACCCCTCCACTTT. Its protein product is CAWVLGGSNSPLHF. This chain joins TRBV30 and TRBJ1-6, with D maybe TRBD1 (5 bases). CDR1 GTSNPN and CDR2 SVGIG come from the germline V gene (reference sequence). The V gene lost 5 bases and the J gene lost 7 bases, with 15 bases spanning the gap. The CDR3 extends over 14 amino acids.

CDR3 in amino acids: CASGLGGGTGELFF. In DNA, the CDR3 is TGTGCCAGCGGACTTGGCGGGGGCACCGGGGAGCTGTTTTTT. The rearrangement joins TRBV12-3 or TRBV12-4 to TRBJ2-2, with 7 bases that match TRBD2. V was pared by 8 bases and J by 4 bases, with 7 bases of the junction left unmatched. CDR3 length: 14 residues.

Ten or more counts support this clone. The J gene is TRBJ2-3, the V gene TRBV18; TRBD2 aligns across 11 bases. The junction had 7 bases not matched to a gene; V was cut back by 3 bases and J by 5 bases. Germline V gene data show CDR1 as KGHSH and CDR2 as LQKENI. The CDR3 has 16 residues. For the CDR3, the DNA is TGTGCCAGCTCACCTCAGACTAGCGGGATGGGAGATACGCAGTATTTT. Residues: CASSPQTSGMGDTQYF.

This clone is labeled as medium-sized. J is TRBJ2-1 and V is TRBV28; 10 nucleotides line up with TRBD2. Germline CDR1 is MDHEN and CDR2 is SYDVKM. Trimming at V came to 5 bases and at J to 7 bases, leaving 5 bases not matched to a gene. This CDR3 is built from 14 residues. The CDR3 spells CASSLSGRRNEQFF. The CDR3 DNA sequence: TGTGCCAGCAGTCTTAGCGGGAGGAGAAATGAGCAGTTCTTC. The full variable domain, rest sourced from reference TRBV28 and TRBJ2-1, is DVKVTQSSRYLVKRTGEKVFLECVQDMDHENMFWYRQDPGLGLRLIYFSYDVKMKEKGDIPEGYSVSREKKERFSLILESASTNQTSMYLCASSLSGRRNEQFFGPGTRLTVL.

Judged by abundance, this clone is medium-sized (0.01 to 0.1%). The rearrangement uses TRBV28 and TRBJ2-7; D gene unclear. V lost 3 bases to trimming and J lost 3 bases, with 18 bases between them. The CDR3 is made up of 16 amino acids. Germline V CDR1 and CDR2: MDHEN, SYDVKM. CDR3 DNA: TGTGCCAGCAGTTTTACCCCCCCCAGGCGACACTACGAGCAGTACTTC. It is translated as CASSFTPPRRHYEQYF.

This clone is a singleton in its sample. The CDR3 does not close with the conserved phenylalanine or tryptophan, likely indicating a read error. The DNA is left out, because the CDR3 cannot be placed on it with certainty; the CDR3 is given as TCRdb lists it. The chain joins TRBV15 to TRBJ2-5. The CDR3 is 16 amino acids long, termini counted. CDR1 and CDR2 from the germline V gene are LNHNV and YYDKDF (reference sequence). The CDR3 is CATSWTQAGRREIKYL.

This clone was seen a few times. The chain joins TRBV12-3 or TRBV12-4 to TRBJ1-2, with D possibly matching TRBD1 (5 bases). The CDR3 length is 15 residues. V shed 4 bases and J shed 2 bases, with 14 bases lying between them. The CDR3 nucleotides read TGTGCCAGCAGTTGGGCCGGGACGTTGAACTATGGCTACACCTTC. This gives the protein CASSWAGTLNYGYTF.